The 11 T cell receptor beta chains given below trace back to one sample, sequenced in a study of blood T cells in healthy people across ages. Primers used in a second PCR of roughly 6 to 11 cycles were a sample-barcoded 5' primer and a J-beta primer mix. MiXCR was run by TCRdb on the 5' RACE reads, yielding one entry per CDR3 protein. This table holds about 1.7 million distinct CDR3 sequences, approximately 28% found once. Sequencing input: blood. Source of these receptors: a woman aged 25-40 years in good health.

CDR3 sequence reads: CASSDPLPALWGSSYEQYF. CDR3 nucleotide sequence: TGTGCCAGCAGTGACCCCCTGCCCGCACTTTGGGGGAGCTCCTACGAGCAGTACTTC. The rearrangement links TRBV6-1 to TRBJ2-7; the D call may be TRBD1 or TRBD2 (5 bases each). The germline V gene has CDR1 MNHNS and CDR2 SASEGT. The V end was cut by 3 bases, the J end by 0 bases, with 24 bases between. The CDR3 sequence is 19 residues long.

J is TRBJ1-1 and V is TRBV29-1; 10 nucleotides match TRBD1. Trimming at V came to 7 bases and at J to 5 bases, leaving 7 bases not matched to a gene. The CDR3 has 13 amino acids. The germline gives CDR1 SQVTM, CDR2 ANQGSEA. The CDR3 reads CSGWDRGGTEAFF. The CDR3 bases are TGCAGCGGCTGGGACAGGGGAGGGACTGAAGCTTTCTTT.

As concerns this clonotype: A read error may be the cause here, since a much bigger clone is one base away. The rearrangement joins TRBV6-6 to TRBJ2-1; 7 nucleotides agree with TRBD2. CDR3 length: 15 residues. Germline trimming cut 1 base from V and 10 bases from J; bases unmatched to any gene: 10. The V gene's germline CDR1 is MNHNY and CDR2 SVGAGI (reference sequence). The CDR3 DNA sequence: TGTGCCAGCAGTTACTGGAGTGGAGGGGACTACGAGCAGTTCTTC. Translation: CASSYWSGGDYEQFF.

This clonotype was detected many times. A read error may account for a junction end that differs from germline. This sequence joins TRBV20-1 and TRBJ2-3; 10 positions agree with TRBD2. Germline V lookup: CDR1 DFQATT, CDR2 SNEGSKA (reference sequence). The CDR3 covers 12 residues. The CDR3 bases are TGCAGCGCTAGCGGGAGCGCAGATACGCAGTATTTT. It encodes CSASGSADTQYF.

V is TRBV3-1 and J is TRBJ2-5; D might be TRBD1 or TRBD2, each matching 6 bases. Between the trimmed V and J ends, which lost 3 bases and 1 base, there was a span of 15 bases. There are 16 residues in the CDR3. Per germline, CDR1 LGHDT and CDR2 YNNKEL (reference sequence). As DNA, the CDR3 is TGTGCCAGCAGCCAGTGGAGGGGGGACCTCCAAGAGACCCAGTACTTC. This sequence encodes CASSQWRGDLQETQYF.

Comment on this clonotype: The junction departs from germline at one end; a sequencing error may be responsible. This chain joins TRBV7-9 and TRBJ2-5; 9 bases fit TRBD2. Germline V gene sequence: CDR1 SEHNR, CDR2 FQNEAQ (reference sequence). This CDR3 is built from 15 residues. CDR3 nucleotides: TGTGCCAGCAGCTCTCAGGCGGGAGGGCTGGAGACCCATTACTTC. Its translation: CASSSQAGGLETHYF.

This clonotype has more than one count but fewer than ten. The chain uses TRBV12-3 or TRBV12-4 and TRBJ1-2; TRBD1 agrees at 10 bases. Trimming removed 5 bases from V and 6 bases from J; junction bases left unmatched: 6. The CDR3 has 14 residues. The CDR3 DNA reads TGTGCCAGCAGTGTAGGGACAGGGGCAGATGGCTACACCTTC. This encodes CASSVGTGADGYTF.

For this clonotype: At one end, the junction sequence differs from germline, possibly due to a read error. The chain joins TRBV12-3 or TRBV12-4 to TRBJ2-1, with D possibly matching TRBD2 (5 bases). This CDR3 has 14 amino acids. In DNA form, the CDR3 reads TGTGCCAACAGTTTAGAGGCGGGCCCGCGTGAGCAGTTCTTC. This sequence encodes CANSLEAGPREQFF.

This clonotype was seen ten or more times. The chain is built from TRBV7-8 and TRBJ2-3; 10 bases agree with TRBD1. The CDR3 runs 15 residues. V dropped 2 bases and J dropped 6; count of bases not matched to a gene: 5. The V gene's germline CDR1 is SGHVS and CDR2 FQNEAQ. The DNA for the CDR3 is TGTGCCAGCAGCTTAAGGGACAGGGGATTGGATACGCAGTATTTT. This sequence encodes CASSLRDRGLDTQYF. Full variable domain (rest looked up from reference TRBV7-8 and TRBJ2-3): GAGVSQSPRYKVAKRGQDVALRCDPISGHVSLFWYQQALGQGPEFLTYFQNEAQLDKSGLPSDRFFAERPEGSVSTLKIQRTQQEDSAVYLCASSLRDRGLDTQYFGPGTRLTVL.

This clonotype was seen only a few times. The chain couples TRBV20-1 to TRBJ2-2, with D perhaps matching TRBD2 (6 bases). This CDR3 has 16 amino acids. Trimming cost V 0 bases and J 5 bases, with 16 bases left between them. The germline CDR1 and CDR2 sequences are DFQATT and SNEGSKA (reference sequence). CDR3 DNA sequence: TGCAGTGCTAGAGAGACTAGGATTAAGTTGACCGGGGAGCTGTTTTTT. This translates into CSARETRIKLTGELFF.

This clonotype has only a few counts. V and J are TRBV12-3 or TRBV12-4 and TRBJ2-1; TRBD2 aligns across 7 bases. CDR3 size: 15 residues. The V and J ends lost 8 bases and 6 bases, in that order; junction bases with no gene match: 13. The CDR3 region is CASAASTGRSNEQFF. CDR3 nucleotides: TGTGCCAGCGCTGCCTCTACCGGGAGGTCCAATGAGCAGTTCTTC.